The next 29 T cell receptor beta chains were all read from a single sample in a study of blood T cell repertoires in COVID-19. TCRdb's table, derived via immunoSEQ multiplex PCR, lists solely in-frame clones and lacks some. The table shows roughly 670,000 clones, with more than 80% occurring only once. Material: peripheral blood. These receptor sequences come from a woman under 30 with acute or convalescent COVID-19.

This CDR3 is CASSPLPANYGYTF. In DNA form, the CDR3 reads TGCGCCAGCAGCCCCCTTCCAGCTAACTATGGCTACACCTTC. V gene TRBV4-1 combines with J gene TRBJ1-2; D remains ambiguous. This CDR3 comprises 14 residues. CDR1 and CDR2 (germline): MGHRA, YSYEKL. V was shortened by 4 bases and J by 0 bases, with 9 bases between the two germline ends.

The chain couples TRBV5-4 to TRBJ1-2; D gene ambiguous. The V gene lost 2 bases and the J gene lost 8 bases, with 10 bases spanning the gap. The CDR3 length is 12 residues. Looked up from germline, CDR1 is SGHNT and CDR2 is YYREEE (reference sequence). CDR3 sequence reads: CASSFGGRGYTF. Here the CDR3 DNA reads TGTGCCAGCAGCTTCGGAGGGAGGGGCTACACCTTC.

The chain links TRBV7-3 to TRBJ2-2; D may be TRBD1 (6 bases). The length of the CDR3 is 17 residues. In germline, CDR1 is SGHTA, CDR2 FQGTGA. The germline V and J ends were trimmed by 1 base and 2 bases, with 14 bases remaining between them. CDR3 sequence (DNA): TGTGCCAGCAGCTTAAGAGGGGCACAGGGTAACACCGGGGAGCTGTTTTTT. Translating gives CASSLRGAQGNTGELFF.

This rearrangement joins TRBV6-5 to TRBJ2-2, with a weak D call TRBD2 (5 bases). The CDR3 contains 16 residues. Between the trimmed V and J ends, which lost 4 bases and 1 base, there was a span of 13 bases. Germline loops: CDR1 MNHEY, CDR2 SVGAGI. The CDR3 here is CASSSPRGQNTGELFF. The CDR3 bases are TGTGCCAGCAGTTCCCCCCGAGGGCAGAACACCGGGGAGCTGTTTTTT.

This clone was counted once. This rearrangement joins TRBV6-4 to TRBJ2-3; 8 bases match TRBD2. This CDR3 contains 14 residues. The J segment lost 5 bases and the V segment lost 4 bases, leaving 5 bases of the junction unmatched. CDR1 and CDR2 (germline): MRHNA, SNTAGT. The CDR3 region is CASSVAGGQDTQYF. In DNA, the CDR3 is TGTGCCAGCAGTGTGGCGGGGGGACAAGATACGCAGTATTTT.

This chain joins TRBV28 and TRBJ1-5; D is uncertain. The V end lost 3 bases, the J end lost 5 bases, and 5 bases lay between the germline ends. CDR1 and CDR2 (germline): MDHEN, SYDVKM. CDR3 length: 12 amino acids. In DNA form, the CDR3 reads TGTGCCAGCAGTTTTCGAGATCAGCCCCAGCATTTT. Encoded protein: CASSFRDQPQHF.

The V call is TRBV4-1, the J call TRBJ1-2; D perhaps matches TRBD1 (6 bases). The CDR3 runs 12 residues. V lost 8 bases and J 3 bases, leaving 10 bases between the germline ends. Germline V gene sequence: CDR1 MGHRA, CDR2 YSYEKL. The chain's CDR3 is CASLGHDYGYTF. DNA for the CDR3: TGCGCCAGCCTGGGACACGACTATGGCTACACCTTC.

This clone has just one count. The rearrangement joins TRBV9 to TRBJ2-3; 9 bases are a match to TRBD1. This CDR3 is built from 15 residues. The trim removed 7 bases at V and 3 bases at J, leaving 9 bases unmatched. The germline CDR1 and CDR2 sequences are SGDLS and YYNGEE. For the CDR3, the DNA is TGTGCCAGCGGACTAGACAGGGGGAAAACAGATACGCAGTATTTT. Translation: CASGLDRGKTDTQYF.

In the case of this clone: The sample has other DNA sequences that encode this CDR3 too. The DNA for the CDR3 is TGTGCCAGCAGTGAAGAAGGAGGCGCGGGCTACAATGAGCAGTTCTTC. It yields the protein CASSEEGGAGYNEQFF. The rearrangement uses TRBV6-1 and TRBJ2-1; a possible D gene is TRBD2 (5 bases). Germline CDR1 and CDR2: MNHNS and SASEGT. Trimming pared 1 base from V and 3 bases from J, leaving 13 bases between. The CDR3 has 16 amino acids.

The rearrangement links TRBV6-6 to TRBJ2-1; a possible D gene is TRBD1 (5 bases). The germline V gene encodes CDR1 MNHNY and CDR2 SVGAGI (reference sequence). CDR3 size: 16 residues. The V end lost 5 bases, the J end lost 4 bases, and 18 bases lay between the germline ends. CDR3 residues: CASSLRTPSNYNEQFF. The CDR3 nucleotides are TGTGCCAGCAGTCTTAGGACACCTTCCAATTACAATGAGCAGTTCTTC.

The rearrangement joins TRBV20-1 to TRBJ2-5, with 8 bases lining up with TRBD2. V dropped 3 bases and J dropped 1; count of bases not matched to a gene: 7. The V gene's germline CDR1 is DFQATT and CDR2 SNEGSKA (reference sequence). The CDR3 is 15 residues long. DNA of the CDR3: TGCAGTGCTAGTACCCTAGCGGGTCTCCAAGAGACCCAGTACTTC. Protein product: CSASTLAGLQETQYF.

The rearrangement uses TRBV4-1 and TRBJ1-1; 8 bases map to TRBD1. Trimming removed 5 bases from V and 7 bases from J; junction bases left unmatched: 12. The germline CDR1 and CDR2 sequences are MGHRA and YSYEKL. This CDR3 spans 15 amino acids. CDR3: CASSYSGGELGEAFF. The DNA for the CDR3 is TGCGCCAGCAGCTACTCAGGGGGCGAGTTGGGTGAAGCTTTCTTT.

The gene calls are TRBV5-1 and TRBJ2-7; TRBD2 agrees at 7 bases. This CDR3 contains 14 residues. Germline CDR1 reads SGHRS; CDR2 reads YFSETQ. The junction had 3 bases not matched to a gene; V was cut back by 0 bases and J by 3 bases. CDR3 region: CASSLVGGNYEQYF. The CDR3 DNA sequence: TGCGCCAGCAGCTTGGTGGGGGGGAACTACGAGCAGTACTTC.

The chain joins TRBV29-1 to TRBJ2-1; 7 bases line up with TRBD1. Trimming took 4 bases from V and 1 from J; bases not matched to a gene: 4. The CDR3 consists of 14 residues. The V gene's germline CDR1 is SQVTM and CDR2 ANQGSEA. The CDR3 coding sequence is TGCAGCGTTGTGGGACAGCATTCCTACAATGAGCAGTTCTTC. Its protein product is CSVVGQHSYNEQFF.

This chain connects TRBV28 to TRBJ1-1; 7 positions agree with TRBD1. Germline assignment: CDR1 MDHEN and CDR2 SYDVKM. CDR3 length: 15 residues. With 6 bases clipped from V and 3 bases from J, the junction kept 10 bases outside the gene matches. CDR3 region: CASSFLSQGDTEAFF. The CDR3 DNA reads TGTGCCAGCAGCTTCCTAAGCCAGGGGGACACTGAAGCTTTCTTT.

The DNA for the CDR3 is TGCAGTGCTCGTGTCAGGGAGGTCTATGGCTACACCTTC. Residues: CSARVREVYGYTF. The rearrangement links TRBV20-1 to TRBJ1-2; weak D call: TRBD1 (5 bases). The CDR3 extends over 13 amino acids. In germline, CDR1 is DFQATT, CDR2 SNEGSKA (reference sequence). The V and J ends lost 5 bases and 4 bases respectively, with 14 bases between them.

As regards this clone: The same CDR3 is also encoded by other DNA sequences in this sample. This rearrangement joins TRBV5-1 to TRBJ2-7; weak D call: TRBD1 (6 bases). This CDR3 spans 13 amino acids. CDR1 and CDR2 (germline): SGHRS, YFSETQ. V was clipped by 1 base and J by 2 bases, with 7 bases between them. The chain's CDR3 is CASSLTGTYEQYF. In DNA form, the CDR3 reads TGCGCCAGCAGCTTGACAGGGACCTACGAGCAGTACTTC.

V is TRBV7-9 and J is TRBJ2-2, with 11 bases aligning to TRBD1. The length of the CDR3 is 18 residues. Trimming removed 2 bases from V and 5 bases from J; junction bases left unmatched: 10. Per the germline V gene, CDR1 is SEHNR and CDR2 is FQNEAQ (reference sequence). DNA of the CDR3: TGTGCCAGCAGCTTACCAGGGACAGGGGGAAGGAAAACCGGGGAGCTGTTTTTT. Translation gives CASSLPGTGGRKTGELFF.

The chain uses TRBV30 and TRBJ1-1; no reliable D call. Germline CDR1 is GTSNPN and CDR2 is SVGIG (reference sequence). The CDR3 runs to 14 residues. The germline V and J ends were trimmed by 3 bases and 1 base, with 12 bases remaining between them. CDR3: CAWRKVAGNTEAFF. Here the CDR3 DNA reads TGTGCCTGGAGAAAGGTCGCGGGGAACACTGAAGCTTTCTTT.

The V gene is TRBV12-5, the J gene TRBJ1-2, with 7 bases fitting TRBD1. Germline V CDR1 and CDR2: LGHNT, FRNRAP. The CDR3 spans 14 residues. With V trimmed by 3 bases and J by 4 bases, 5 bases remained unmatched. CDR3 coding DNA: TGTGCTAGTGGTTTTAGGACAGGAGGCTATGGCTACACCTTC. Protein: CASGFRTGGYGYTF.

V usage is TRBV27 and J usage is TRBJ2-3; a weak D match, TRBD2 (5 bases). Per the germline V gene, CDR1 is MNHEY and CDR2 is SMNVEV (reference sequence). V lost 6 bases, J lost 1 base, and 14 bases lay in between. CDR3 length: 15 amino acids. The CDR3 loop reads CASRPEGEGTDTQYF. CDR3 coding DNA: TGTGCCAGCAGACCCGAGGGTGAAGGCACAGATACGCAGTATTTT.

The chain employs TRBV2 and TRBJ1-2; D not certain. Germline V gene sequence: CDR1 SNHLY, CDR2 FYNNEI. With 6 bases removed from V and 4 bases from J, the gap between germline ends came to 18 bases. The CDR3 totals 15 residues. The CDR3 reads CASRERRTVGYGYTF. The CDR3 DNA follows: TGTGCCAGCAGGGAACGGAGGACCGTAGGCTATGGCTACACCTTC.

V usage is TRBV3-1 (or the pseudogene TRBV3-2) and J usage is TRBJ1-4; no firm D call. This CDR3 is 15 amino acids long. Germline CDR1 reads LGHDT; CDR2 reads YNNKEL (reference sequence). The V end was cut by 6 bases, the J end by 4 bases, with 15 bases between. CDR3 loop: CASSPMAGFNEKLFF. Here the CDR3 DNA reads TGTGCCAGCAGTCCAATGGCAGGCTTTAATGAAAAACTGTTTTTT.

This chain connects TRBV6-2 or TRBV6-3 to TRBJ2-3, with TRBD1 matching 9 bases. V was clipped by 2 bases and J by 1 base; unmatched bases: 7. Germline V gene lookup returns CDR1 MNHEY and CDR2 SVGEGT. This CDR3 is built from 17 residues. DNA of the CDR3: TGTGCCAGCAGTTACAGGCGGACAGGGGAGGGCACAGATACGCAGTATTTT. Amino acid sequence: CASSYRRTGEGTDTQYF.

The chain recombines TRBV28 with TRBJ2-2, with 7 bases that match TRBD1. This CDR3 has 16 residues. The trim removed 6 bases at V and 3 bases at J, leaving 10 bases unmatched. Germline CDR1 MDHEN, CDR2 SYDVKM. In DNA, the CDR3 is TGTGCCAGCAGCCTTTGGGGGCAGGGGGACACCGGGGAGCTGTTTTTT. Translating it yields CASSLWGQGDTGELFF.

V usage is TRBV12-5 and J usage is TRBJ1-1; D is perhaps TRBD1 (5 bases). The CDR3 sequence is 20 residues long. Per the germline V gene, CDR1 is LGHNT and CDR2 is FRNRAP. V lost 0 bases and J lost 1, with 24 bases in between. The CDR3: CASGLVLVAGEPTTNTEAFF. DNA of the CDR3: TGTGCTAGTGGTTTGGTACTGGTTGCGGGGGAACCTACAACGAACACTGAAGCTTTCTTT.

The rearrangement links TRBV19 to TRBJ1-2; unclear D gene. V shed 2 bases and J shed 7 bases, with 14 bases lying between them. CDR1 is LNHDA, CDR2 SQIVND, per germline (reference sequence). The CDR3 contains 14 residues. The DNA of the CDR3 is TGTGCCAGTAGTATAACGCCAGGCGCCCTTGGCTACACCTTC. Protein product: CASSITPGALGYTF.

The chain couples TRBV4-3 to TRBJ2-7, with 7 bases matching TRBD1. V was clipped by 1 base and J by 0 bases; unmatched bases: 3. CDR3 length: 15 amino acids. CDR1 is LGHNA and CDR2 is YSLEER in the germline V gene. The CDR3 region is CASSQGTGISYEQYF. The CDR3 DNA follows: TGCGCCAGCAGCCAAGGGACAGGAATCTCCTACGAGCAGTACTTC.

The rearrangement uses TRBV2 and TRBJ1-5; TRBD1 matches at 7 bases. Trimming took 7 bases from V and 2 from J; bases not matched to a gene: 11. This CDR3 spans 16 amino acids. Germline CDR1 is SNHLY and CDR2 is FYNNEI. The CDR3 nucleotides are TGTGCCAGCACCGGAGGGAAAGGGGGCGGCAATCAGCCCCAGCATTTT. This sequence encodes CASTGGKGGGNQPQHF. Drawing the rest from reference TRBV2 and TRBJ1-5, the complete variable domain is EPEVTQTPSHQVTQMGQEVILRCVPISNHLYFYWYRQILGQKVEFLVSFYNNEISEKSEIFDDQFSVERPDGSNFTLKIRSTKLEDSAMYFCASTGGKGGGNQPQHFGDGTRLSIL.